The clone carrying this T cell receptor beta chain was recorded once. Its antigen is still unknown. The PCR employed 60 Vbeta primers together with 13 Jbeta primers. Generated by immunoSEQ multiplex PCR, the TCRdb table keeps only in-frame clones and is missing some. In the table there are roughly 160,000 clones, approximately 70% of which are singletons. This specimen belongs to a study of cytomegalovirus exposure and HLA in healthy donors. General study points: Previously analyzed data showed that most TCR beta V segments were productive at a frequency of about 87% or about 30%. The authors later found TCR association rates varying by HLA locus, with DRB1 most and HLA-C fewest. A classifier reportedly called cytomegalovirus status with high sensitivity and specificity.

The germline gives CDR1 MNHEY, CDR2 SMNVEV (reference sequence). V was clipped by 7 bases and J by 7 bases; unmatched bases: 7. CDR3 length: 15 amino acids. The receptor's source is a woman younger than 30 in good health and CMV-seropositive. The chain has TRBV27 and TRBJ1-6; TRBD1 agrees at 10 bases. What was sequenced was PBMCs. The CDR3 is CASTLGQGTNSPLHF. CDR3 coding DNA: TGTGCCAGCACCCTGGGACAGGGGACGAATTCACCCCTCCACTTT.